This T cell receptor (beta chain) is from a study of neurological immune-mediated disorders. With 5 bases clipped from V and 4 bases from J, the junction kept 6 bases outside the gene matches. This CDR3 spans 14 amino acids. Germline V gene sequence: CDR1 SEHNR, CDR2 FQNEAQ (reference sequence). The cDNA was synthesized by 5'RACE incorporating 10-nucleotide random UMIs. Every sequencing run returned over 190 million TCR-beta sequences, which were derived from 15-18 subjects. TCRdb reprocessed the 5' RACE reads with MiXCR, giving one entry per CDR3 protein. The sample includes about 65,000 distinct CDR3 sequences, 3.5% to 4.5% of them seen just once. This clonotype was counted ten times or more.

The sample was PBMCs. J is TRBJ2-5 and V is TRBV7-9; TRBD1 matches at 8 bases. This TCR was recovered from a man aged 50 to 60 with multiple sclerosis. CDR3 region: CASSLRQGLETQYF. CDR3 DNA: TGTGCCAGCAGCCTCAGACAGGGGTTAGAGACCCAGTACTTC.